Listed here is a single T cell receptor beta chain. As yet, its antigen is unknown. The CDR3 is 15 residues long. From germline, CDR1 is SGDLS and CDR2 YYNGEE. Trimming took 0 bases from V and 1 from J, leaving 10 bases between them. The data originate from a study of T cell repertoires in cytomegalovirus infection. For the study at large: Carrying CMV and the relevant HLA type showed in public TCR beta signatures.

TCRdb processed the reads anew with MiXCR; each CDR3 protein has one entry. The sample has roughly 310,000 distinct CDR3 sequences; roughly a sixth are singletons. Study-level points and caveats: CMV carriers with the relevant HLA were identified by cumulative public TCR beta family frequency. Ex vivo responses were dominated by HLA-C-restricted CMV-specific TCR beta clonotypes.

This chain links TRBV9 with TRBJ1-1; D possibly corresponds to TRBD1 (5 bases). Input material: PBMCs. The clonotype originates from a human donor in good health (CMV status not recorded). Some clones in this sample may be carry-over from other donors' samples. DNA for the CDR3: TGTGCCAGCAGCGTAGAGAGCGACAGGAACACTGAAGCTTTCTTT. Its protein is CASSVESDRNTEAFF.